Below, 2 T cell receptor beta chains from the same sample are listed, as sequenced in a study of cytomegalovirus exposure and HLA in healthy donors. PCR used 60 Vbeta primers and 13 Jbeta primers. The repertoire was sequenced with immunoSEQ multiplex PCR; TCRdb's copy has only in-frame clones and lacks some. Here the sample table reports roughly 75,000 clones. The sequenced sample consisted of PBMCs. The origin of the receptors is a boy aged 10-17 years in good health and CMV-seronegative.

The rearrangement joins TRBV5-1 to TRBJ2-1; 7 bases match TRBD1. Germline V gene data show CDR1 as SGHRS and CDR2 as YFSETQ. The CDR3 consists of 15 residues. The V segment lost 3 bases and the J segment 5 bases; nucleotides outside the gene matches: 8. For the CDR3, the DNA is TGCGCCAGCAGCTATGCCGGGACAGTAGACAATGAGCAGTTCTTC. Its translation is CASSYAGTVDNEQFF.

The chain joins TRBV19 to TRBJ2-1, with TRBD2 matching over 7 bases. The CDR3 contains 14 residues. The V gene's germline CDR1 is LNHDA and CDR2 SQIVND (reference sequence). With 7 bases clipped from V and 5 bases from J, the junction kept 8 bases outside the gene matches. The CDR3 region is CASTREHTDNEQFF. CDR3 DNA: TGTGCCAGTACGCGGGAGCACACCGACAATGAGCAGTTCTTC. Using reference TRBV19 and TRBJ2-1 for the parts outside the CDR3, the full variable domain is DGGITQSPKYLFRKEGQNVTLSCEQNLNHDAMYWYRQDPGQGLRLIYYSQIVNDFQKGDIAEGYSVSREKKESFPLTVTSAQKNPTAFYLCASTREHTDNEQFFGPGTRLTVL.